The 18 T cell receptor beta chains listed next were all sequenced from one sample in a study of Ad26.COV2.S vaccination and SARS-CoV-2 variants. Using immunoSEQ multiplex PCR, the repertoire was profiled, and TCRdb retains in-frame clones only, with some absent. The sample shows roughly 700,000 clones, roughly 90% of them seen only once. The treatment was: over 15 received Ad26.COV2.S at low or high dose, single or two shots; roughly five received placebo; per-sample allocation not given. The investigators took samples on day 63 after the first vaccine or placebo injection. The sample here was peripheral blood, taken in a trial of Ad26.COV2.S vaccine versus placebo. The source of these receptors is a person aged 18-60 years who received the Ad26.COV2.S COVID-19 vaccine or a placebo.

The chain's CDR3 is CASSLGLEADTQYF. In DNA, the CDR3 is TGTGCCAGCAGCTTGGGACTGGAGGCAGATACGCAGTATTTT. The chain carries TRBV5-6 and TRBJ2-3, with D tentatively TRBD2 (5 bases). The V end was cut by 0 bases, the J end by 4 bases, with 9 bases between. This CDR3 is built from 14 residues. In germline, CDR1 is SGHDT, CDR2 YYEEEE.

The rearrangement uses TRBV18 and TRBJ2-2; maybe TRBD1 (6 bases). The V end was cut by 3 bases, the J end by 1 base, with 12 bases between. Germline CDR1 KGHSH, CDR2 LQKENI. The CDR3 runs 16 residues. The CDR3 bases are TGTGCCAGCTCACCCCAACAGGGACAGAACACCGGGGAGCTGTTTTTT. This gives the protein CASSPQQGQNTGELFF. Variable domain in full (rest from reference TRBV18 and TRBJ2-2): NAGVMQNPRHLVRRRGQEARLRCSPMKGHSHVYWYRQLPEEGLKFMVYLQKENIIDESGMPKERFSAEFPKEGPSILRIQQVVRGDSAAYFCASSPQQGQNTGELFFGEGSRLTVL.

The chain uses TRBV6-6 and TRBJ2-5; TRBD1 aligns across 8 bases. The CDR3 is 15 residues long. Trimming at V came to 5 bases and at J to 5 bases, leaving 10 bases not matched to a gene. Germline CDR1 and CDR2: MNHNY and SVGAGI (reference sequence). The CDR3 loop reads CASSAPRDRSETQYF. The CDR3 nucleotides read TGTGCCAGCAGTGCCCCCCGGGACAGGTCCGAGACCCAGTACTTC.

The chain couples TRBV10-2 to TRBJ2-2; unclear D gene. With 8 bases removed from V and 6 bases from J, the gap between germline ends came to 10 bases. Germline CDR1 WSHSY, CDR2 SAAADI. The CDR3 runs to 12 residues. The CDR3: CASGSTPGELFF. CDR3 sequence (DNA): TGCGCCAGCGGGTCTACCCCCGGGGAGCTGTTTTTT.

V is TRBV7-2 and J is TRBJ1-3; D gene unclear. The CDR3 length is 17 residues. V lost 1 base, J lost 0 bases, and 13 bases lay in between. In germline, CDR1 is SGHTA, CDR2 FQGNSA. The CDR3 protein is CASSLGPGWSSGNTIYF. The DNA for the CDR3 is TGTGCCAGCAGCTTAGGCCCGGGGTGGAGCTCTGGAAACACCATATATTTT.

The chain couples TRBV19 to TRBJ1-3; the D is unclear. Trimming stripped 6 bases from V and 0 bases from J, with 12 bases between. The CDR3 spans 15 residues. Germline CDR1 is LNHDA and CDR2 is SQIVND (reference sequence). The chain's CDR3 is CASRRAATSGNTIYF. The CDR3 coding sequence is TGTGCCAGTAGAAGGGCAGCCACCTCTGGAAACACCATATATTTT. Drawing the rest from reference TRBV19 and TRBJ1-3, the complete variable domain is DGGITQSPKYLFRKEGQNVTLSCEQNLNHDAMYWYRQDPGQGLRLIYYSQIVNDFQKGDIAEGYSVSREKKESFPLTVTSAQKNPTAFYLCASRRAATSGNTIYFGEGSWLTVV.

The chain is built from TRBV11-2 and TRBJ1-4; TRBD1 matches at 9 bases. Germline-derived CDR1 and CDR2 are SGHAT and FQNNGV. The CDR3 has 17 amino acids. The V and J ends lost 5 bases and 3 bases, in that order; junction bases with no gene match: 10. The CDR3, as DNA: TGTGCCAGCAGCCTAAGCCCGGGACAGGGCCCTAATGAAAAACTGTTTTTT. It is translated as CASSLSPGQGPNEKLFF.

The chain recombines TRBV12-5 with TRBJ2-1; 9 bases align to TRBD1. The CDR3 is 19 residues long. The trim removed 3 bases at V and 7 bases at J, leaving 19 bases unmatched. Germline values: CDR1 LGHNT, CDR2 FRNRAP. CDR3 residues: CASGFYLPKRTGVMNEQFF. The CDR3 region has the DNA TGTGCTAGTGGTTTCTACCTCCCCAAGAGGACAGGGGTGATGAATGAGCAGTTCTTC.

The chain has TRBV7-9 and TRBJ2-7; possibly TRBD1 or TRBD2 for D (5 bases each). Germline assignment: CDR1 SEHNR and CDR2 FQNEAQ (reference sequence). The CDR3 is 13 amino acids. The germline V and J ends were trimmed by 6 bases and 5 bases, with 14 bases remaining between them. CDR3 region: CASSRRGSDEQYF. The CDR3, as DNA: TGTGCCAGCAGTCGCCGGGGCTCTGACGAGCAGTACTTC.

The chain couples TRBV2 to TRBJ2-2; unclear D gene. V lost 8 bases, J lost 3 bases, and 13 bases lay in between. The CDR3 sequence is 14 residues long. CDR1 is SNHLY and CDR2 is FYNNEI in the germline V gene. CDR3 nucleotide sequence: TGTGCCAGCGCGCGGCCACTGGACACCGGGGAGCTGTTTTTT. It encodes CASARPLDTGELFF.

This chain connects TRBV25-1 to TRBJ1-1, with TRBD1 identical over 10 bases. This CDR3 has 15 amino acids. Germline assignment: CDR1 MGHDK and CDR2 SYGVNS. V shed 7 bases and J 0 bases; nucleotides not matched to a gene: 5. In DNA, the CDR3 is TGTGCCAGCATTCGGACAGGGGGGATGAACACTGAAGCTTTCTTT. The encoded protein is CASIRTGGMNTEAFF.

This clone has more than one count but fewer than ten. The chain recombines TRBV5-1 with TRBJ2-5, with D perhaps TRBD2 (5 bases). This CDR3 spans 15 amino acids. Germline V lookup: CDR1 SGHRS, CDR2 YFSETQ. Trimming removed 4 bases at V and 5 bases at J, with 18 bases between. CDR3 in DNA: TGCGCCAGCAGCCCGGCACTCCACTCGGGGGAGACCCAGTACTTC. Amino acid sequence: CASSPALHSGETQYF.

The J gene is TRBJ2-3, the V gene TRBV27, with D possibly matching TRBD1 (6 bases). The CDR3 is 12 residues long. V was pared by 5 bases and J by 8 bases, with 11 bases between. Germline CDR1 and CDR2: MNHEY and SMNVEV (reference sequence). The CDR3 sequence is CASSPDRLTQYF. The CDR3 coding sequence is TGTGCCAGCAGTCCAGACAGGCTTACGCAGTATTTT.

The genes are TRBV7-9 and TRBJ2-7; D gene ambiguous. Between the trimmed V and J ends, which lost 3 bases and 2 bases, there was a span of 8 bases. CDR1 is SEHNR and CDR2 is FQNEAQ in the germline V gene (reference sequence). The CDR3 sequence is 13 residues long. CDR3 nucleotide sequence: TGTGCCAGCAGCTTCTCCCAGGCCTACGAGCAGTACTTC. Its protein is CASSFSQAYEQYF.

For this clone: Other DNA sequences in the same sample also yield this CDR3. The chain links TRBV7-2 to TRBJ1-1, with no clear D. From germline, CDR1 is SGHTA and CDR2 FQGNSA. The CDR3 totals 13 residues. Trimming stripped 0 bases from V and 4 bases from J, with 6 bases between. CDR3 DNA: TGTGCCAGCAGCTTAGCGGTGGGCACTGAAGCTTTCTTT. Translated: CASSLAVGTEAFF.

The chain employs TRBV9 and TRBJ2-2, with D unresolved. The germline V gene encodes CDR1 SGDLS and CDR2 YYNGEE. V gave up 4 bases and J gave up 6 bases, with 7 bases separating them. The length of the CDR3 is 12 residues. Written as DNA, the CDR3 is TGTGCCAGCAGCCCCCGGTCCGGGGAGCTGTTTTTT. Translating it yields CASSPRSGELFF.

The chain joins TRBV5-1 to TRBJ1-2, with 7 nucleotides matching TRBD1. Germline assignment: CDR1 SGHRS and CDR2 YFSETQ. CDR3 length equals 13 residues. The junction had 5 bases not matched to a gene; V was cut back by 5 bases and J by 4 bases. The CDR3 DNA is TGCGCCAGCAGTCCCGACAGGGCCTATGGCTACACCTTC. This gives the protein CASSPDRAYGYTF.

The genes are TRBV7-3 and TRBJ2-3, with D perhaps matching TRBD1 or TRBD2 (6 bases each). In germline, CDR1 is SGHTA, CDR2 FQGTGA. With 1 base removed from V and 2 bases from J, the gap between germline ends came to 10 bases. CDR3 size: 15 residues. CDR3 nucleotide sequence: TGTGCCAGCAGCTTAATGGGGGGCTCCACAGATACGCAGTATTTT. It encodes CASSLMGGSTDTQYF.